Listed below are T cell receptor beta chains from one sample, sequenced in a study of T cells in Graves' hyperthyroidism and ophthalmopathy. TCRdb used MiXCR to reprocess the multiplex PCR reads, holding one entry per CDR3 protein. The sample includes approximately 330,000 distinct CDR3 sequences, about 20% of them seen just once. The material sequenced was blood. These TCRs come from a woman aged 50 to 65 with Graves' hyperthyroidism. CDR3s include the opening cysteine and the closing phenylalanine or tryptophan. D genes are given only for firm matches. Not all rows give a size; the values are once, few, many and, for expanded clones, a class.

abundance,v_gene,d_gene,j_gene,CDR3nt,CDR3aa
-,TRBV10-3,TRBD2,TRBJ2-5,TGTGCCATCGGGGGTGATCGGGAGGCCCAGTACTTC,CAIGGDREAQYF
many,TRBV2,-,TRBJ1-1,TGTGCCAGCAGTGCTCGCTGGGATCACACTGAAGCTTTCTTT,CASSARWDHTEAFF
many,TRBV5-1,TRBD2,TRBJ2-3,TGCGCCAGCAGCTTGATTACTAGCGGGAGTACAGATACGCAGTATTTT,CASSLITSGSTDTQYF
-,TRBV30,-,TRBJ1-5,TGTGCCTGGAGTGTTGGGACAATTAGCAATCAGCCCCAGCATTTT,CAWSVGTISNQPQHF
many,TRBV27,-,TRBJ2-1,TGTGCCAGCAGTTTATCGATAGGGGGAGAGGAGCAGTTCTTC,CASSLSIGGEEQFF
-,TRBV7-9,TRBD1,TRBJ1-1,TGTGCCAGCAGCCGTCTTAGTGGGGACAGAATTAGGACTGAAGCTTTCTTT,CASSRLSGDRIRTEAFF
many,TRBV6-1,TRBD1,TRBJ1-1,TGTGCCAGCAGTGAGCCGGGACAGGGCCATGAAGCTTTCTTT,CASSEPGQGHEAFF
many,TRBV11-2,-,TRBJ2-5,TGTGCCAGCAGCTTAACTCCCGCTGGGCACGCTCAAGAGACCCAGTACTTC,CASSLTPAGHAQETQYF
-,TRBV28,TRBD1,TRBJ2-6,TGTGCCAGCATCTCCGGGACAGGGCTTACTGGGGCCAACGTCCCGACTTTC,CASISGTGLTGANVPTF
many,TRBV3-1,-,TRBJ1-2,TGTGCCAGCAGCCAAGGCGGGGGCTACACCTTC,CASSQGGGYTF
many,TRBV12-3/TRBV12-4,-,TRBJ2-3,TGTGCCAGCAGTTTCACAGGGTCCCCAGATACGCAGTATTTT,CASSFTGSPDTQYF
-,TRBV6-2/TRBV6-3,-,TRBJ1-1,TGTGCCAGCAGTTACTCTGTAGGACCCTGGGGGACTGAAGCTTTCTTT,CASSYSVGPWGTEAFF
few,TRBV11-2,TRBD1,TRBJ2-5,TGTGCCAGCAGCTTAGCGGCCGGGACAGGGGGTCAAGAGACCCAGTACTTC,CASSLAAGTGGQETQYF
many,TRBV28,-,TRBJ2-5,TGTGCCAGCAGAACCCCACTTGAAGAGACCCAGTACTTC,CASRTPLEETQYF
-,TRBV29-1,TRBD1,TRBJ2-2,TGCAGCGTTGAGGGACAGAAGAACACCGGGGAGCTGTTTTTT,CSVEGQKNTGELFF
many,TRBV5-5,-,TRBJ2-1,TGTGCCAGCAGCTTGGGACTAGACAATGAGCAGTTCTTC,CASSLGLDNEQFF
-,TRBV28,TRBD2,TRBJ2-3,TGTGCCAGCAGCTTAGGGTTAGCGGGGCCCGCAGATACGCAGTATTTT,CASSLGLAGPADTQYF
few,TRBV7-6,-,TRBJ2-3,TGTGCCAGCAGCTTAAAGGGACCGCGCACAGATACGCAGTATTTT,CASSLKGPRTDTQYF
many,TRBV5-1,-,TRBJ2-3,TGCGCCAGCAGCCAGGGCGGGGCAGATACGCAGTATTTT,CASSQGGADTQYF
few,TRBV6-1,-,TRBJ2-5,TGTGCCAGCAACCGGGACAACCAAGAGACCCAGTACTTC,CASNRDNQETQYF
few,TRBV4-2,-,TRBJ2-7,TGTGCCAGCAGCCAAGAGGCACTAGACGACTACGAGCAGTACTTC,CASSQEALDDYEQYF
many,TRBV30,TRBD1,TRBJ2-7,TGTGCCTGGGAGGGACAGGGGACCCTCGAGCAGTACTTC,CAWEGQGTLEQYF
many,TRBV11-2,-,TRBJ2-1,TGTGCCAGCAGTCCTGGACCAGCTCGGGGGAATGAGCAGTTCTTC,CASSPGPARGNEQFF
many,TRBV12-3/TRBV12-4,TRBD1,TRBJ2-2,TGTGCCAGCACGTTAACGGGACAGACAATCACCGGGGAGCTGTTTTTT,CASTLTGQTITGELFF
few,TRBV20-1,TRBD1,TRBJ2-7,TGCAGTGCAGTACCAACAGGGGGCGGCGAGCAGTACTTC,CSAVPTGGGEQYF
few,TRBV6-1,TRBD1,TRBJ2-2,TGTGCCAGCAGAAGCTTCGGACAGGGTATTAGGAACGGGGAGCTGTTTTTT,CASRSFGQGIRNGELFF
-,TRBV7-6,-,TRBJ2-7,TGTGCCAGCAGCCTAGATACGGGGGACTACGAGCAGTACTTC,CASSLDTGDYEQYF
many,TRBV3-1,-,TRBJ1-1,TGTGCCAGCAGCCTTGGGGAAGGGTCGGAAGCTTTCTTT,CASSLGEGSEAFF
many,TRBV7-2,-,TRBJ1-2,TGTGCCAGCACCCAGAAGTGGGGGGAAGGCTACACCTTC,CASTQKWGEGYTF
few,TRBV7-9,-,TRBJ1-1,TGTGCCAGCAGCCCGATGGGGTCGGTCACTGAAGCTTTCTTT,CASSPMGSVTEAFF
few,TRBV4-1,-,TRBJ2-7,TGCGCCAGCAGCCAAGACCGGCAGGGTGTCACCTACGAGCAGTACTTC,CASSQDRQGVTYEQYF
-,TRBV28,-,TRBJ1-1,TGTGCCAGCAGACCCTACCGGAAGAACACTGAAGCTTTCTTT,CASRPYRKNTEAFF
many,TRBV20-1,-,TRBJ1-2,TGCAGTGCGGATTTGGGGGGCGCAGGCTATGGCTACACCTTC,CSADLGGAGYGYTF
many,TRBV11-2,TRBD1,TRBJ2-5,TGTGCCAGCAGCCACGGACAGGTTGAGACCCAGTACTTC,CASSHGQVETQYF
-,TRBV19,TRBD1,TRBJ2-5,TGTGCCAGTAGTCCCCGGACAGGGGGCGCAACAGAGACCCAGTACTTC,CASSPRTGGATETQYF
few,TRBV10-3,TRBD1,TRBJ2-7,TGTGCCATCAGTGACCCGGGGACAGGATCTTCCTACGGGCAGTACTTC,CAISDPGTGSSYGQYF
-,TRBV29-1,TRBD2,TRBJ2-2,TGCAGCGGGATAAGCGGGACTAGCGATTACGGGGAGCTGTTTTTT,CSGISGTSDYGELFF
-,TRBV18,-,TRBJ2-1,TGTGCCAGCTCACCGAACAGGGTCGGTGATGAGCAGTTCTTC,CASSPNRVGDEQFF
many,TRBV5-1,TRBD1,TRBJ1-1,TGCGCCAGCAGCCCAGACAGGGTCCTAAACACTGAAGCTTTCTTT,CASSPDRVLNTEAFF
many,TRBV18,-,TRBJ2-5,TGTGCCAGCTCAGAAGCCAGGGTCCAAGAGACCCAGTACTTC,CASSEARVQETQYF
-,TRBV3-1,TRBD2,TRBJ2-3,TGTGCCAGCAGCCAAGATCGACCCAGCGGGGGGATCACAGATACGCAGTATTTT,CASSQDRPSGGITDTQYF
once,TRBV5-1,TRBD1,TRBJ2-1,TGCGCCAGCAGACCAATACGGACAGGGGTGGTGGACGAGCAGTTCTTC,CASRPIRTGVVDEQFF
-,TRBV20-1,-,TRBJ1-1,TGCAGTGCTAGGAGGACGGGGGCAAACACTGAAGCTTTCTTT,CSARRTGANTEAFF
-,TRBV9,-,TRBJ2-5,TGTGCCAGCAGCGTAGCGGGGAGGCAAGAGACCCAGTACTTC,CASSVAGRQETQYF
-,TRBV19,-,TRBJ1-5,TGTGCCAGTAGTGGGTCCGTTCATCAGCCCCAGCATTTT,CASSGSVHQPQHF
-,TRBV19,-,TRBJ2-3,TGTGCCAGTAGTCCGGGACCCAGGGTCACAGATACGCAGTATTTT,CASSPGPRVTDTQYF
-,TRBV7-8,TRBD2,TRBJ2-3,TGTGCCAGCAGGGGCGGGACTAGCGGGATCCAGGATACGCAGTATTTT,CASRGGTSGIQDTQYF
few,TRBV6-1,TRBD1,TRBJ1-5,TGTGCCAGCAGTGACTACAGGGGTATGGGCAATCAGCCCCAGCATTTT,CASSDYRGMGNQPQHF
few,TRBV29-1,-,TRBJ1-4,TGCAGCGTGGCTCCGACCGGCACTAATGAAAAACTGTTTTTT,CSVAPTGTNEKLFF
many,TRBV20-1,-,TRBJ1-5,TGCAGTGCTAGGAAGGCAGGGGCTTTGGAATTGGGCAATCAGCCCCAGCATTTT,CSARKAGALELGNQPQHF
many,TRBV2,-,TRBJ1-5,TGTGCCAGCAGGCCCGATCGAGGGGGCAATCAGCCCCAGCATTTT,CASRPDRGGNQPQHF
-,TRBV3-1,-,TRBJ1-3,TGTGCCAGCAGCCCCCGGGACCCGGTCTCTGGAAACACCACATATTTT,CASSPRDPVSGNTTYF
-,TRBV7-9,-,TRBJ1-1,TGTGCCAGCAGCTTTATTGACACTGAAGCTTTCTTT,CASSFIDTEAFF